These 9 T cell receptor beta chains share one sample of origin, sequenced in a study of breast tumors, draining lymph nodes, adjacent tissues. One entry per CDR3 protein, called by TCRdb with MiXCR from the multiplex PCR reads. The data hold roughly 70,000 distinct CDR3 sequences, with about 40% observed a single time. The specimen was breast tumor tissue. The source is a female donor with breast cancer. Some clones in this sample may be carry-over from other donors' samples.

This clonotype was seen repeatedly, ten times or more. The chain employs TRBV27 and TRBJ2-7; 7 nucleotides line up with TRBD2. The germline CDR1 and CDR2 sequences are MNHEY and SMNVEV (reference sequence). The length of the CDR3 is 15 residues. V shed 3 bases and J 7 bases; nucleotides not matched to a gene: 12. The CDR3 bases are TGTGCCAGCAGTTTGGACGGGAGGCGTTTGGAGGAGCAGTACTTC. It translates to CASSLDGRRLEEQYF.

The chain recombines TRBV5-6 with TRBJ1-1; D is unclear. Trimming removed 6 bases from V and 4 bases from J, with 10 bases in between. CDR1 is SGHDT, CDR2 YYEEEE, per germline. The length of the CDR3 is 12 residues. CDR3 coding DNA: TGTGCCAGCAACCGACACCTCACTGAAGCTTTCTTT. This gives the protein CASNRHLTEAFF.

This chain links TRBV7-9 with TRBJ1-2; a weak D match, TRBD1 (5 bases). CDR1 is SEHNR, CDR2 FQNEAQ, per germline (reference sequence). Trimming shortened V by 10 bases and J by 10 bases, and 16 bases separated the two germline ends. There are 11 residues in the CDR3. The CDR3 here is CAISGGETYTF. CDR3 in DNA: TGTGCCATCTCCGGAGGGGAGACCTACACCTTC.

This clonotype has more than one count but fewer than ten. A read error is possible here, since a much larger clone lies one base away. The V and J genes are TRBV5-8 and TRBJ1-4; 7 bases agree with TRBD1. The germline gives CDR1 SGHTS, CDR2 YDEGEE. CDR3 length: 14 amino acids. Trimming took 2 bases from V and 8 from J; bases not matched to a gene: 6. CDR3: CASSLGQAVEKLFF. Here the CDR3 DNA reads TGTGCCAGCAGCTTAGGACAGGCGGTGGAAAAACTGTTTTTT.

This clonotype was detected a few times. The chain uses TRBV7-2 and TRBJ1-5; D is undetermined. The length of the CDR3 is 17 residues. The V end was cut by 6 bases, the J end by 11 bases, with 29 bases between. The germline gives CDR1 SGHTA, CDR2 FQGNSA. The CDR3 region has the DNA TGTGCCAGCAGTAAAACCCCCAGCGGGAGGGCCGGGGAGACCCAGCATTTT. Encoded protein: CASSKTPSGRAGETQHF.

This rearrangement joins TRBV6-6 to TRBJ2-3, with D possibly TRBD1 on 6 matching bases. The V gene's germline CDR1 is MNHNY and CDR2 SVGAGI (reference sequence). The CDR3 has 14 residues. The V end lost 3 bases, the J end lost 2 bases, and 9 bases lay between the germline ends. The CDR3: CASSYQGTTDTQYF. CDR3 coding DNA: TGTGCCAGCAGTTATCAGGGGACCACAGATACGCAGTATTTT.

This clonotype was counted between two and nine times. Being one base from a much bigger clone, this may be a read error. V usage is TRBV9 and J usage is TRBJ2-1; a weak D match, TRBD1 (6 bases). Germline lookup yields CDR1 SGDLS and CDR2 YYNGEE. CDR3 size: 14 residues. CDR3 in amino acids: CASTPEPRGNEQSF. CDR3 sequence (DNA): TGTGCCAGCACCCCCGAACCCAGGGGAAATGAGCAGTCCTTC.

The J gene is TRBJ2-7, the V gene TRBV19, with a weak D call TRBD2 (6 bases). V was pared by 6 bases and J by 3 bases, with 21 bases between. Looked up from germline, CDR1 is LNHDA and CDR2 is SQIVND (reference sequence). CDR3 size: 16 residues. The CDR3 region is CASRGRGTRNYYEQYF. The DNA for the CDR3 is TGTGCCAGTAGAGGCCGCGGGACTCGGAACTACTACGAGCAGTACTTC.

The sample holds many counts of this clonotype. This chain joins TRBV12-3 or TRBV12-4 and TRBJ1-2, with D possibly being TRBD1 (5 bases). V was pared by 3 bases and J by 7 bases, with 21 bases between. This CDR3 has 16 amino acids. CDR3 sequence reads: CASSLGPDTGLAGYTF. The DNA for the CDR3 is TGTGCCAGCAGTTTGGGCCCGGATACAGGCCTCGCTGGCTACACCTTC.